The 26 T cell receptor beta chains given below trace back to one sample, sequenced in a study of blood T cell repertoires in COVID-19. Sequencing was performed with immunoSEQ multiplex PCR; in TCRdb, only in-frame clones are kept and a portion is missing. The sample gives roughly 92,000 clones, approximately 86% of which show up once; about a tenth is in the top ten. Sequenced input: peripheral blood. Receptors originate from a man in his forties or fifties with acute or convalescent COVID-19.

This clone occurred a few times. The chain combines TRBV4-2 with TRBJ2-7, with 10 positions matching TRBD2. The V and J ends lost 0 bases and 3 bases, in that order; junction bases with no gene match: 11. This CDR3 spans 18 amino acids. CDR1 and CDR2 from the germline V gene are LGHNA and YNFKEQ. The CDR3 here is CASSQDGAGTSALYEQYF. For the CDR3, the DNA is TGTGCCAGCAGCCAAGATGGAGCCGGGACTAGCGCCCTCTACGAGCAGTACTTC.

The chain couples TRBV20-1 to TRBJ1-5; 10 bases match TRBD1. This CDR3 comprises 18 residues. CDR1 is DFQATT, CDR2 SNEGSKA, per germline (reference sequence). J lost 2 bases, V lost 3 bases, and 13 bases had no gene match. CDR3 sequence reads: CSASNYRRDRGGNQPQHF. CDR3 DNA: TGCAGTGCTAGTAACTACCGCAGGGACAGGGGAGGCAATCAGCCCCAGCATTTT.

This clone was observed a handful of times. The chain links TRBV27 to TRBJ2-2, with D perhaps TRBD1 (5 bases). V lost 3 bases and J 0 bases, leaving 11 bases between the germline ends. This CDR3 has 16 amino acids. Per the germline V gene, CDR1 is MNHEY and CDR2 is SMNVEV (reference sequence). The CDR3: CASSFLDTANTGELFF. The CDR3 region has the DNA TGTGCCAGCAGTTTTTTGGACACGGCGAACACCGGGGAGCTGTTTTTT.

The rearrangement links TRBV19 to TRBJ2-7; 12 bases fit TRBD1. The CDR3 runs 16 residues. Trimming cost V 3 bases and J 5 bases; bases outside gene matches: 8. Germline CDR1 is LNHDA and CDR2 is SQIVND (reference sequence). CDR3 in amino acids: CASSIPGTGGTDEQYF. CDR3 in DNA: TGTGCCAGTAGTATCCCGGGGACAGGGGGCACCGACGAGCAGTACTTC. Using reference TRBV19 and TRBJ2-7 for the parts outside the CDR3, the full variable domain is DGGITQSPKYLFRKEGQNVTLSCEQNLNHDAMYWYRQDPGQGLRLIYYSQIVNDFQKGDIAEGYSVSREKKESFPLTVTSAQKNPTAFYLCASSIPGTGGTDEQYFGPGTRLTVT.

This clone was seen a single time. V gene TRBV19 combines with J gene TRBJ2-2, with 7 bases matching TRBD2. The CDR3 runs to 16 residues. V shed 7 bases, J shed 6 bases, and the junction held 14 bases outside the gene matches. Germline V gene lookup returns CDR1 LNHDA and CDR2 SQIVND (reference sequence). Written as DNA, the CDR3 is TGTGCCAGTAACCCTTTGGGCGGGAGTGTTCCCGGGGAGCTGTTTTTT. This codes for CASNPLGGSVPGELFF.

The chain carries TRBV24-1 and TRBJ2-2; a weak D match, TRBD2 (5 bases). The germline CDR1 and CDR2 sequences are KGHDR and SFDVKD. This CDR3 region has 16 residues. The ends were cut back, 4 bases at V and 1 base at J, with 12 bases in the middle. CDR3 in DNA: TGTGCCACCAGTGACCCCCCTCGGGAGAACACCGGGGAGCTGTTTTTT. Its translation: CATSDPPRENTGELFF.

V and J are TRBV10-2 and TRBJ2-5, with 8 positions matching TRBD1. V lost 8 bases to trimming and J lost 5 bases; unmatched junction nucleotides: 7. CDR1 is WSHSY, CDR2 SAAADI, per germline. The CDR3 runs 13 residues. The DNA for the CDR3 is TGCGCCAGCCTACAGGGGGTGGGTGAGACCCAGTACTTC. This gives the protein CASLQGVGETQYF.

This clone was seen a single time. The V and J genes are TRBV27 and TRBJ1-2; 7 bases line up with TRBD1. Trimming removed 4 bases from V and 4 bases from J; junction bases left unmatched: 24. Germline CDR1 is MNHEY and CDR2 is SMNVEV (reference sequence). CDR3 length: 20 amino acids. The CDR3 sequence is CASSSTPQGGTVKLSYGYTF. The DNA of the CDR3 is TGTGCCAGCAGTTCGACCCCCCAAGGAGGGACAGTTAAATTGAGCTATGGCTACACCTTC.

This chain uses TRBV5-1 with TRBJ1-1; weak D call: TRBD1 (6 bases). Deletions cut 6 bases from V and 0 bases from J, with 21 bases between. The CDR3 is 17 residues long. From germline, CDR1 is SGHRS and CDR2 YFSETQ. CDR3 bases: TGCGCCAGCAACCCAACAACCGGGACACCTGTGAACACTGAAGCTTTCTTT. It specifies CASNPTTGTPVNTEAFF.

V gene TRBV27 combines with J gene TRBJ1-5, with D perhaps matching TRBD1 (5 bases). CDR1 MNHEY and CDR2 SMNVEV come from the germline V gene (reference sequence). CDR3 length: 15 residues. Deletions cut 6 bases from V and 6 bases from J, with 18 bases between. CDR3 in DNA: TGTGCCAGCAGAGAACAAAAGGGTAGGGGTCAGCCCCAGCATTTT. This gives the protein CASREQKGRGQPQHF.

This rearrangement joins TRBV19 to TRBJ2-2; TRBD2 might be the D (5 bases). The CDR3 loop spans 17 amino acids. Per germline, CDR1 LNHDA and CDR2 SQIVND (reference sequence). Trimming stripped 5 bases from V and 0 bases from J, with 16 bases between. As DNA, the CDR3 is TGTGCCAGTAGTGGGCTAGCAGTGGTCCCGAACACCGGGGAGCTGTTTTTT. Translating it yields CASSGLAVVPNTGELFF.

The chain joins TRBV5-4 to TRBJ2-7; 10 bases agree with TRBD1. Trimming cost V 3 bases and J 12 bases; bases outside gene matches: 18. CDR1 and CDR2 from the germline V gene are SGHNT and YYREEE (reference sequence). This CDR3 is built from 16 residues. The CDR3 loop is CASSSGTGDIRSEWYF. The CDR3 region has the DNA TGTGCCAGCAGCTCCGGGACAGGGGACATCAGATCGGAGTGGTACTTC.

The V gene is TRBV7-6, the J gene TRBJ2-7; D is possibly TRBD2 (5 bases). This CDR3 has 15 residues. CDR1 SGHVS and CDR2 FNYEAQ come from the germline V gene. V lost 0 bases and J lost 7, with 16 bases in between. The CDR3 loop reads CASSLAHFSSGEQYF. CDR3 bases: TGTGCCAGCAGCTTAGCTCACTTCTCATCGGGGGAGCAGTACTTC.

This rearrangement joins TRBV3-1 (or the pseudogene TRBV3-2) to TRBJ1-6, with 11 bases that match TRBD1. CDR1 and CDR2 (germline): LGHDT, YNNKEL (reference sequence). V was clipped by 0 bases and J by 13 bases; unmatched bases: 5. The CDR3 is 15 amino acids. The CDR3 DNA follows: TGTGCCAGCAGCCAAGACTGGGGACAGGGGGGTCCCCTCCACTTT. Translating it yields CASSQDWGQGGPLHF.

The chain is built from TRBV30 and TRBJ1-1, with 8 bases aligning to TRBD1. CDR1 is GTSNPN, CDR2 SVGIG, per germline (reference sequence). This CDR3 contains 14 residues. V gave up 5 bases and J gave up 3 bases; unmatched junction bases: 8. CDR3 sequence reads: CAWGRGQVYTEAFF. As DNA, the CDR3 is TGTGCCTGGGGGAGGGGACAGGTGTACACTGAAGCTTTCTTT.

This clone was seen only a few times. Additional DNA sequences in this sample encode the identical CDR3. The V gene is TRBV18, the J gene TRBJ1-3; TRBD1 matches 9 bases. V gave up 5 bases and J gave up 0 bases; unmatched junction bases: 5. Germline V gene data show CDR1 as KGHSH and CDR2 as LQKENI. This CDR3 comprises 16 residues. The CDR3 nucleotides read TGTGCCAGCTCATTGGGGACAGGGAGCTCTGGAAACACCATATATTTT. Translating it yields CASSLGTGSSGNTIYF.

The rearrangement joins TRBV14 to TRBJ2-3, with 11 positions matching TRBD2. Unmatched junction bases numbered 12, after V lost 4 bases and J lost 6 bases. CDR1 SGHDN and CDR2 FVKESK come from the germline V gene. The CDR3 covers 17 residues. The CDR3 bases are TGTGCCAGCAGCCCCAACCCCCTAGCGGGAGGATGGGATACGCAGTATTTT. Encoded protein: CASSPNPLAGGWDTQYF.

The chain links TRBV7-9 to TRBJ1-1; D is ambiguous. CDR3 length: 15 amino acids. Germline V gene data show CDR1 as SEHNR and CDR2 as FQNEAQ (reference sequence). V dropped 1 base and J dropped 5 bases, with 14 bases sitting between them. The DNA for the CDR3 is TGTGCCAGCAGCTTAGGGTCAGTCCGAAAGACTGAAGCTTTCTTT. It is translated as CASSLGSVRKTEAFF.

This rearrangement joins TRBV4-2 to TRBJ2-1; a possible D gene is TRBD2 (6 bases). The CDR3 totals 17 residues. Trimming removed 1 base from V and 0 bases from J, with 13 bases in between. Germline CDR1 LGHNA, CDR2 YNFKEQ. The CDR3 protein is CASSQAWDFSSYNEQFF. Written as DNA, the CDR3 is TGTGCCAGCAGCCAAGCCTGGGACTTCAGCTCCTACAATGAGCAGTTCTTC.

V usage is TRBV6-5 and J usage is TRBJ2-1; weak D call: TRBD2 (6 bases). CDR3 length: 14 amino acids. Trimming left V 7 bases short and J 5 bases short, with 15 bases between. The V gene's germline CDR1 is MNHEY and CDR2 SVGAGI. CDR3 sequence (DNA): TGTGCCAGCACCAGGACTTTAGCGGACAATGAGCAGTTCTTC. Translated: CASTRTLADNEQFF.

The chain is built from TRBV6-5 and TRBJ1-5; possible D gene TRBD1, 6 bases. The V gene's germline CDR1 is MNHEY and CDR2 SVGAGI. The ends were cut back, 10 bases at V and 3 bases at J, with 13 bases in the middle. This CDR3 has 13 residues. The CDR3 DNA is TGTGCCACCAAGGACAGTCTCAATCAGCCCCAGCATTTT. Translated, it gives CATKDSLNQPQHF.

V and J are TRBV6-5 and TRBJ1-1; D is possibly TRBD1 (6 bases). Germline loops: CDR1 MNHEY, CDR2 SVGAGI. The CDR3 loop spans 15 amino acids. The V and J ends lost 2 bases and 0 bases respectively, with 10 bases between them. The CDR3 region has the DNA TGTGCCAGCAGTTACAGGGGGACGATGAACACTGAAGCTTTCTTT. Its translation is CASSYRGTMNTEAFF.

V usage is TRBV29-1 and J usage is TRBJ2-1; D perhaps matches TRBD1 (5 bases). V was pared by 3 bases and J by 8 bases, with 8 bases between. The CDR3 extends over 11 amino acids. Looked up from germline, CDR1 is SQVTM and CDR2 is ANQGSEA. For the CDR3, the DNA is TGCAGCGTTGACAGGGCACATGAGCAGTTCTTC. Its protein product is CSVDRAHEQFF.

The CDR3 region is CASSVEGNSGNTIYF. As DNA, the CDR3 is TGTGCCAGCAGTGTGGAGGGGAACTCTGGAAACACCATATATTTT. The chain joins TRBV2 to TRBJ1-3; a possible D gene is TRBD1 (5 bases). CDR3 length: 15 amino acids. The V gene lost 4 bases and the J gene lost 0 bases, with 10 bases spanning the gap. Per germline, CDR1 SNHLY and CDR2 FYNNEI. The full variable domain, its missing parts supplied by reference TRBV2 and TRBJ1-3, is EPEVTQTPSHQVTQMGQEVILRCVPISNHLYFYWYRQILGQKVEFLVSFYNNEISEKSEIFDDQFSVERPDGSNFTLKIRSTKLEDSAMYFCASSVEGNSGNTIYFGEGSWLTVV.

This chain joins TRBV12-5 and TRBJ1-1; D gene unclear. V dropped 7 bases and J dropped 6 bases, with 9 bases sitting between them. In germline, CDR1 is LGHNT, CDR2 FRNRAP. The CDR3 is 11 amino acids. In DNA form, the CDR3 reads TGTGCTAGTGCCATGTCAGCTGAAGCTTTCTTT. Translating it yields CASAMSAEAFF.

V usage is TRBV6-1 and J usage is TRBJ2-2, with 11 bases identical to TRBD2. Losses at the gene ends were 0 bases for V and 6 bases for J; bases not matched to a gene: 3. Germline values: CDR1 MNHNS, CDR2 SASEGT. This CDR3 contains 16 residues. In DNA form, the CDR3 reads TGTGCCAGCAGTGAAGCCACTAGCGGGAGCCCCGGGGAGCTGTTTTTT. Translated, it gives CASSEATSGSPGELFF.